Detailed here is one T cell receptor beta chain. Its antigen is still unknown. The CDR3 contains 18 residues. Germline trimming cut 0 bases from V and 0 bases from J; bases unmatched to any gene: 13. The germline CDR1 and CDR2 sequences are GTSNPN and SVGIG (reference sequence). The data derive from a study of cytomegalovirus exposure and HLA in healthy donors. General study results and limits: Excluded were some V segments that proved indistinguishable, including TRBV6-2 and TRBV6-3.

Amplification used 60 Vbeta primers and 13 Jbeta primers. Sequenced by immunoSEQ multiplex PCR; TCRdb stores in-frame clones only, minus some. The sample includes some 100,000 clones, 76% of them seen just once. This TCR was sampled from a woman between 50 and 59 years old in good health and CMV-seropositive. The V and J genes are TRBV30 and TRBJ2-7, with 8 bases that match TRBD1. The sequenced sample was PBMCs. CDR3: CAWSVPLTGDPFSYEQYF. The DNA of the CDR3 is TGTGCCTGGAGTGTTCCCCTGACAGGGGACCCCTTCTCCTACGAGCAGTACTTC.